This is a list of T cell receptor beta chains from one sample in a study of shared clonotypes between healthy human individuals. Generated by immunoSEQ multiplex PCR, the TCRdb table keeps only in-frame clones and is missing some. The table has hundreds of thousands of clones, under 95% seen once. Sequenced sample: naive CD8+ T cells sorted from blood. All receptors derive from a man aged 25 to 40 in good health. CDR3s include the opening cysteine and the closing phenylalanine or tryptophan. Each record gives: J gene, V gene, CDR3 length, D gene, CDR3 protein. D genes are given only for firm matches.

>TRBJ1-2|TRBV10-2|14|.
CASSEVSSNYGYTF
>TRBJ1-1|TRBV10-2|15|.
CASSESTFGGAEAFF
>TRBJ2-7|TRBV25-1|15|TRBD1
CASSESGTGIYEQYF
>TRBJ2-3|TRBV5-5|15|.
CASSLGETSTDTQYF
>TRBJ1-1|TRBV19|13|.
CASSGAGSTEAFF
>TRBJ2-3|TRBV5-7|14|.
CASSFAGLTDTQYF
>TRBJ2-1|TRBV27|14|TRBD2
CASSRGGSYNEQFF
>TRBJ1-1|TRBV11-2|13|.
CASSFGGHTEAFF
>TRBJ1-4|TRBV2|13|.
CASSEFTNEKLFF
>TRBJ2-1|TRBV15|15|TRBD2
CATSTLAGRGDEQFF
>TRBJ2-1|TRBV6-1|14|.
CAASRQKGFYEQFF
>TRBJ2-3|TRBV7-9|16|.
CASSLPQGRSTDTQYF
>TRBJ2-1|TRBV2|15|.
CASPNGGTRSGRWFF
>TRBJ1-2|TRBV21-1|16|.
CASSKKTGQTSDGYTF
>TRBJ1-2|TRBV7-9|13|TRBD1
CASSRRDRDGYTF